The 32 T cell receptor beta chains below come from one sample, sequenced in a study of response to subunit inactivated influenza vaccine. TCRdb reanalysed the RT-PCR reads using MiXCR and keeps one entry per CDR3 protein. The table lists about 500,000 distinct CDR3 sequences, about an eighth of them singletons, with about an eighth in the top ten. Specimen: PBMCs from blood, collected more than 35 days after vaccination. The receptor set was obtained from a man between 45 and 60 years old who received an inactivated influenza vaccine.

This clonotype has a single count. Relative to the germline gene, one junction end is altered; a read error may explain this. The rearrangement joins TRBV20-1 to TRBJ2-7, with TRBD1 identical over 11 bases. This CDR3 has 15 residues. In germline, CDR1 is DFQATT, CDR2 SNEGSKA (reference sequence). DNA of the CDR3: TGCAGTGCTAATCCCGGGACAGGGGGGACCTACGAGCTGTACTTC. Residues: CSANPGTGGTYELYF.

The rearrangement uses TRBV11-2 and TRBJ2-3; tentative D call: TRBD1 (5 bases). Germline V lookup: CDR1 SGHAT, CDR2 FQNNGV. This CDR3 region has 14 residues. Trimming removed 5 bases at V and 1 base at J, with 10 bases between. As DNA, the CDR3 is TGTGCCAGCAGCCCAGGGCCCCGCACAGATACGCAGTATTTT. This sequence encodes CASSPGPRTDTQYF.

This clonotype was observed a handful of times. The CDR3 spells CASSEREGPGNEQFF. The CDR3 DNA sequence: TGCGCCAGTAGCGAGCGGGAGGGCCCTGGCAATGAGCAGTTCTTC. The gene calls are TRBV5-1 and TRBJ2-1; the match to TRBD2 covers 10 bases. CDR1 is SGHRS and CDR2 is YFSETQ in the germline V gene. The CDR3 runs 15 residues. V trimming: 8 bases; J trimming: 6 bases; junction bases outside the gene matches: 11.

This clonotype was seen more than once but under ten times. The chain employs TRBV3-1 and TRBJ2-5, with unresolved D. Germline-derived CDR1 and CDR2 are LGHDT and YNNKEL (reference sequence). V lost 5 bases and J 7 bases, leaving 11 bases between the germline ends. This CDR3 contains 12 residues. The CDR3 coding sequence is TGTGCCAGCAGCATTCGGGTGGGGACCCAGTACTTC. Protein: CASSIRVGTQYF.

This clonotype has a single count. This rearrangement joins TRBV7-6 to TRBJ2-5; TRBD2 aligns across 8 bases. The CDR3 runs to 15 residues. CDR1 is SGHVS and CDR2 is FNYEAQ in the germline V gene. V was clipped by 1 base and J by 5 bases; unmatched bases: 6. For the CDR3, the DNA is TGTGCCAGCAGCTTAGTCGCGGGGGGCAGTGAGACCCAGTACTTC. Its translation: CASSLVAGGSETQYF.

The rearrangement joins TRBV5-1 to TRBJ2-3; 10 nucleotides line up with TRBD2. With V trimmed by 4 bases and J by 4 bases, 6 bases remained unmatched. The CDR3 totals 15 residues. The germline gives CDR1 SGHRS, CDR2 YFSETQ. CDR3 loop: CASSLIAGGPDTQYF. CDR3 DNA sequence: TGCGCCAGCAGCCTAATAGCGGGGGGTCCAGATACGCAGTATTTT. The variable domain in full, with the rest retrieved from reference TRBV5-1 and TRBJ2-3, is KAGVTQTPRYLIKTRGQQVTLSCSPISGHRSVSWYQQTPGQGLQFLFEYFSETQRNKGNFPGRFSGRQFSNSRSEMNVSTLELGDSALYLCASSLIAGGPDTQYFGPGTRLTVL.

In its sample, this clonotype was seen a few times. In DNA form, the CDR3 reads TGCGCCAGCAGCCAAGCCGGGACGGACTATAATTCACCCCTCCACTTT. Its protein is CASSQAGTDYNSPLHF. The chain recombines TRBV4-3 with TRBJ1-6; TRBD1 is a possible D gene (5 bases). Between the trimmed V and J ends, which lost 1 base and 3 bases, there was a span of 10 bases. Looked up from germline, CDR1 is LGHNA and CDR2 is YSLEER. The CDR3 extends over 16 amino acids.

The V call is TRBV28, the J call TRBJ2-7, with 7 bases that match TRBD1. The junction had 14 bases not matched to a gene; V was cut back by 5 bases and J by 7 bases. Germline values: CDR1 MDHEN, CDR2 SYDVKM. The CDR3 totals 15 residues. The CDR3 loop reads CASSPTGDMTREQYF. CDR3 coding DNA: TGTGCCAGCAGTCCTACAGGGGATATGACTCGGGAGCAGTACTTC.

This clonotype was seen many times. This chain links TRBV5-1 with TRBJ2-7; D is undetermined. CDR3 length: 14 amino acids. Between the trimmed V and J ends, which lost 0 bases and 3 bases, there was a span of 10 bases. CDR1 is SGHRS and CDR2 is YFSETQ in the germline V gene. This CDR3 is CASSLASTDYEQYF. In nucleotides, the CDR3 is TGCGCCAGCAGCTTGGCCTCTACGGACTACGAGCAGTACTTC.

The rearrangement joins TRBV7-8 to TRBJ2-7, with D hard to call. V dropped 4 bases and J dropped 6 bases, with 7 bases sitting between them. This CDR3 spans 11 amino acids. In germline, CDR1 is SGHVS, CDR2 FQNEAQ. The CDR3 loop is CASSSWFEQYF. The CDR3 DNA reads as TGTGCCAGCAGCTCCTGGTTCGAGCAGTACTTC.

At least ten counts were recorded for this clonotype. CDR3 DNA: TGTGCCAGCAGCCGTCGAACGGACAAAGAGACCCAGTACTTC. It yields the protein CASSRRTDKETQYF. The gene calls are TRBV4-2 and TRBJ2-5; weak D call: TRBD1 (5 bases). The CDR3 contains 14 residues. From germline, CDR1 is LGHNA and CDR2 YNFKEQ. The V end lost 4 bases, the J end lost 3 bases, and 12 bases lay between the germline ends.

V gene TRBV19 combines with J gene TRBJ2-5; D is unclear. V was trimmed by 3 bases and J by 5 bases, leaving 10 bases between them. The CDR3 runs to 13 residues. Germline V CDR1 and CDR2: LNHDA, SQIVND (reference sequence). The CDR3 DNA reads as TGTGCCAGTAGTATTGGATCGAGGGAGACCCAGTACTTC. Encoded protein: CASSIGSRETQYF.

The genes are TRBV7-9 and TRBJ2-4; 10 nucleotides line up with TRBD1. Looked up from germline, CDR1 is SEHNR and CDR2 is FQNEAQ (reference sequence). This CDR3 has 13 amino acids. J was trimmed by 10 bases and V by 8 bases; bases with no gene match: 8. The CDR3 DNA reads as TGTGCCAGCGGCCGGGACAGGGGCTTTATTCAGTACTTC. Amino acid sequence: CASGRDRGFIQYF.

This clonotype was counted only a few times. This chain connects TRBV11-2 to TRBJ2-4; 11 bases agree with TRBD2. From germline, CDR1 is SGHAT and CDR2 FQNNGV. The CDR3 loop spans 18 amino acids. The trim removed 1 base at V and 8 bases at J, leaving 13 bases unmatched. CDR3 in amino acids: CASSLGWVAGGPRDIQYF. The CDR3 nucleotides read TGTGCCAGCAGCTTAGGTTGGGTAGCGGGAGGGCCCCGGGACATTCAGTACTTC.

This clonotype was detected only a few times. The chain carries TRBV6-1 and TRBJ1-5; tentatively, D is TRBD1 (5 bases). Trimming removed 6 bases at V and 1 base at J, with 16 bases between. This CDR3 has 16 residues. The germline CDR1 and CDR2 sequences are MNHNS and SASEGT. CDR3 DNA: TGTGCCAGCAGGTCGGGGCGCCGGGGGAGCAATCAGCCCCAGCATTTT. This codes for CASRSGRRGSNQPQHF.

This clonotype has only a few counts. This sequence joins TRBV5-1 and TRBJ2-1; D unresolved. V lost 1 base and J lost 0, with 14 bases in between. Germline assignment: CDR1 SGHRS and CDR2 YFSETQ. This CDR3 spans 17 amino acids. The CDR3: CASSLRLRASSYNEQFF. CDR3 nucleotide sequence: TGCGCCAGCAGCTTGCGTCTACGGGCCAGCTCCTACAATGAGCAGTTCTTC.

The chain carries TRBV4-3 and TRBJ2-3; 7 nucleotides align to TRBD2. J lost 4 bases, V lost 0 bases, and 10 bases had no gene match. Germline V gene data show CDR1 as LGHNA and CDR2 as YSLEER. This CDR3 spans 17 amino acids. CDR3 residues: CASSQDPSGPTSDTQYF. CDR3 bases: TGCGCCAGCAGCCAAGATCCTAGCGGCCCAACGTCAGATACGCAGTATTTT.

The rearrangement uses TRBV12-3 or TRBV12-4 and TRBJ2-3; maybe TRBD2 (6 bases). This CDR3 comprises 17 residues. V was pared by 5 bases and J by 2 bases, with 20 bases between. CDR3 DNA sequence: TGTGCCAGCAGTCCGTCCGGGGGTTTCTTTTCCACAGATACGCAGTATTTT. Translating it yields CASSPSGGFFSTDTQYF.

In its sample, this clonotype was seen a few times. The J gene is TRBJ2-1, the V gene TRBV28, with 8 bases identical to TRBD1. Germline lookup yields CDR1 MDHEN and CDR2 SYDVKM. This CDR3 comprises 15 residues. Losses at the gene ends were 2 bases for V and 6 bases for J; bases not matched to a gene: 6. This CDR3 is CASSLTDRGGNEQFF. As DNA, the CDR3 is TGTGCCAGCAGTTTAACTGACAGGGGCGGCAATGAGCAGTTCTTC.

The genes are TRBV12-1 and TRBJ2-3; the D segment call TRBD2 is taken from the table without a DNA check. TRBV12-1 is annotated as a pseudogene. The CDR3 loop spans 23 amino acids. The CDR3 coding sequence is TGTGCCAGCAGCTTCCTGGATGGTAGCGGGGGCCCCGACTCAGACTTTGGCACAGATACGCAGTATTTT. Its protein is CASSFLDGSGGPDSDFGTDTQYF.

The chain joins TRBV29-1 to TRBJ2-7, with TRBD1 as a possible D gene (7 bases). V shed 1 base and J shed 7 bases, with 14 bases lying between them. Germline CDR1 SQVTM, CDR2 ANQGSEA. This CDR3 has 13 amino acids. The CDR3 loop is CSVEVGQGGEQYF. CDR3 in DNA: TGCAGCGTTGAAGTCGGTCAGGGGGGAGAGCAGTACTTC.

This clonotype came up a few times. The chain is built from TRBV20-1 and TRBJ2-7; D remains unclear. The V end was cut by 0 bases, the J end by 2 bases, with 8 bases between. Germline CDR1 DFQATT, CDR2 SNEGSKA (reference sequence). The length of the CDR3 is 13 residues. DNA for the CDR3: TGCAGTGCTAGAGACGCGTACACCTACGAGCAGTACTTC. Translation gives CSARDAYTYEQYF.

The chain uses TRBV5-3 and TRBJ1-6; D is uncertain. TRBV5-3 falls under the ORF class, with uncertain function. This CDR3 contains 17 residues. Trimming stripped 0 bases from V and 0 bases from J, with 10 bases between. CDR3 amino acids: CARSLGRLSSYNSPLHF. In nucleotides, the CDR3 is TGTGCCAGAAGCTTGGGCAGACTAAGCTCCTATAATTCACCCCTCCACTTT.

The rearrangement joins TRBV12-3 or TRBV12-4 to TRBJ2-3; 10 bases agree with TRBD2. V lost 5 bases and J lost 2; bases outside the gene matches: 7. This CDR3 contains 16 residues. This CDR3 is CASSLQAGGSTDTQYF. CDR3 bases: TGTGCCAGCAGTCTCCAAGCGGGAGGGTCCACAGATACGCAGTATTTT.

At least ten counts were recorded for this clonotype. V is TRBV5-1 and J is TRBJ2-7; 7 bases match TRBD1. Per the germline V gene, CDR1 is SGHRS and CDR2 is YFSETQ. This CDR3 comprises 14 residues. With 4 bases clipped from V and 1 base from J, the junction kept 5 bases outside the gene matches. The CDR3 DNA sequence: TGCGCCAGCAGCACGACAGGGAGATCCTACGAGCAGTACTTC. This sequence encodes CASSTTGRSYEQYF.

This clonotype was observed a few times. The chain carries TRBV7-8 and TRBJ2-7; D is undetermined. Germline loops: CDR1 SGHVS, CDR2 FQNEAQ. The CDR3 contains 13 residues. The V end was cut by 4 bases, the J end by 6 bases, with 13 bases between. DNA for the CDR3: TGTGCCAGCAGCTCCTCTTATGTTGGCGAGCAGTACTTC. As protein: CASSSSYVGEQYF.

This clonotype showed up just a few times. V and J are TRBV5-1 and TRBJ2-5, with 8 bases aligning to TRBD2. The CDR3 has 14 amino acids. Germline V gene data show CDR1 as SGHRS and CDR2 as YFSETQ. The V and J ends lost 5 bases and 0 bases, in that order; junction bases with no gene match: 3. This CDR3 reads CASRIAGYQETQYF. The CDR3 bases are TGCGCCAGCAGGATAGCGGGGTACCAAGAGACCCAGTACTTC.

The V and J genes are TRBV7-8 and TRBJ1-1; TRBD1 is a possible D gene (5 bases). Trimming removed 6 bases from V and 0 bases from J, with 17 bases in between. The CDR3 spans 16 residues. CDR1 SGHVS and CDR2 FQNEAQ come from the germline V gene. The chain's CDR3 is CASRLGTQDVNTEAFF. In nucleotides, the CDR3 is TGTGCCAGCAGGCTCGGGACTCAAGATGTGAACACTGAAGCTTTCTTT.

This clonotype was counted only a few times. The chain employs TRBV7-9 and TRBJ1-1, with unresolved D. The CDR3 is 14 residues long. The ends were cut back, 0 bases at V and 4 bases at J, with 9 bases in the middle. Per germline, CDR1 SEHNR and CDR2 FQNEAQ (reference sequence). The CDR3 DNA follows: TGTGCCAGCAGCTTAGCCGGGATCACCACTGAAGCTTTCTTT. Residues: CASSLAGITTEAFF. Full variable domain (rest looked up from reference TRBV7-9 and TRBJ1-1): DTGVSQNPRHKITKRGQNVTFRCDPISEHNRLYWYRQTLGQGPEFLTYFQNEAQLEKSRLLSDRFSAERPKGSFSTLEIQRTEQGDSAMYLCASSLAGITTEAFFGQGTRLTVV.

In DNA, the CDR3 is TGCAGTGCTAGATTAGGGCCTGGGTTCACCTACAATGAGCAGTTCTTC. Translating gives CSARLGPGFTYNEQFF. J is TRBJ2-1 and V is TRBV20-1; the D is unclear. Germline values: CDR1 DFQATT, CDR2 SNEGSKA (reference sequence). CDR3 length: 16 amino acids. V was pared by 2 bases and J by 2 bases, with 16 bases between.

The J gene is TRBJ2-7, the V gene TRBV4-3, with 9 bases identical to TRBD2. Germline lookup yields CDR1 LGHNA and CDR2 YSLEER. With 3 bases clipped from V and 2 bases from J, the junction kept 5 bases outside the gene matches. The CDR3 consists of 15 residues. The CDR3 nucleotides are TGCGCCAGCAGCCAGTTTAGCGGGAGACCCTACGAGCAGTACTTC. Translating it yields CASSQFSGRPYEQYF.

This clonotype was seen many times. J is TRBJ1-2 and V is TRBV6-2 or TRBV6-3, with D possibly being TRBD1 (5 bases). This CDR3 spans 14 amino acids. Germline V gene data show CDR1 as MNHEY and CDR2 as SVGEGT. V lost 0 bases to trimming and J lost 10 bases, with 15 bases between them. For the CDR3, the DNA is TGTGCCAGCAGTTACTCGTCACAGGCCAGAACCTACACCTTC. It yields the protein CASSYSSQARTYTF.